This record looks at one T cell receptor beta chain sequence and its context. Sequenced by immunoSEQ multiplex PCR; TCRdb stores in-frame clones only, minus some. Altogether about 58,000 clones are present, around 85% being singletons, with the ten largest covering roughly 8.8%. V shed 7 bases and J shed 3 bases, with 16 bases lying between them. The CDR3 extends over 15 amino acids. The germline CDR1 and CDR2 sequences are ENHRY and SYGVKD. The entry originates in a study of blood T cell repertoires in COVID-19. The sample consisted of peripheral blood. This receptor was identified in a woman between 65 and 79 years old with active COVID-19. The chain employs TRBV10-3 and TRBJ2-1; possibly TRBD1 for D (6 bases). DNA for the CDR3: TGTGCCATCATGGGGGCTATAATGGGCTACAATGAGCAGTTCTTC. Translating it yields CAIMGAIMGYNEQFF.